The 19 T cell receptor beta chains in this list originate from one sample, sequenced in a study of blood T cell repertoires in COVID-19. TCRdb keeps only in-frame clones here, not all; method: immunoSEQ multiplex PCR. Of about 44,000 clones in the sample, about 81% were seen once. Sequenced material: peripheral blood. These receptor sequences come from a human donor in a cohort sampled during active COVID-19.

This clone was recorded a few times. The chain couples TRBV10-1 to TRBJ1-1; TRBD1 agrees at 8 bases. The length of the CDR3 is 14 residues. CDR1 is WNHNN, CDR2 SYGVQD, per germline (reference sequence). V lost 2 bases, J lost 10 bases, and 9 bases stayed unmatched. This CDR3 is CASSEAGQVRGAFF. The CDR3 DNA reads TGCGCCAGCAGTGAGGCGGGACAGGTGCGCGGAGCTTTCTTT.

The genes are TRBV7-2 and TRBJ1-1; D perhaps matches TRBD1 (5 bases). V lost 5 bases and J 1 base, leaving 8 bases between the germline ends. The germline V gene encodes CDR1 SGHTA and CDR2 FQGNSA. This CDR3 spans 13 amino acids. The CDR3 sequence is CASSGQGNTEAFF. The CDR3 DNA reads as TGTGCCAGCAGCGGGCAGGGGAACACTGAAGCTTTCTTT.

This sequence joins TRBV6-4 and TRBJ2-6; D gene uncertain. The germline CDR1 and CDR2 sequences are MRHNA and SNTAGT. The V end lost 6 bases, the J end lost 3 bases, and 12 bases lay between the germline ends. This CDR3 contains 15 residues. In DNA form, the CDR3 reads TGTGCCAGCAGCCCGTACGCGGTTGGGGCCAACGTCCTGACTTTC. This codes for CASSPYAVGANVLTF.

This clone was detected only a few times. The rearrangement links TRBV9 to TRBJ1-6; D is possibly TRBD1 (5 bases). This CDR3 region has 13 residues. Germline CDR1 is SGDLS and CDR2 is YYNGEE. Trimming cost V 0 bases and J 10 bases, with 8 bases left between them. CDR3 sequence reads: CASSVAWGSPLHF. As DNA, the CDR3 is TGTGCCAGCAGCGTAGCGTGGGGCTCACCCCTCCACTTT.

In its sample, this clone was seen a few times. The CDR3 reads CASSQKQGFGYGYTF. The CDR3 nucleotides read TGTGCCAGCAGCCAGAAACAGGGGTTTGGGTATGGCTACACCTTC. The rearrangement links TRBV3-1 (or the pseudogene TRBV3-2) to TRBJ1-2, with 7 bases matching TRBD1. The CDR3 length is 15 residues. Germline CDR1 and CDR2: LGHDT and YNNKEL (reference sequence). With 3 bases clipped from V and 5 bases from J, the junction kept 9 bases outside the gene matches.

The V call is TRBV6-2 or TRBV6-3, the J call TRBJ2-7, with no clear D. The CDR3 sequence is 13 residues long. Trimming left V 1 base short and J 3 bases short, with 7 bases between. Germline CDR1 and CDR2: MNHEY and SVGEGT. The CDR3 is CASSYFRVYEQYF. Written as DNA, the CDR3 is TGTGCCAGCAGTTACTTTCGGGTCTACGAGCAGTACTTC.

This clone was picked up a small number of times. The chain joins TRBV30 to TRBJ2-7, with TRBD1 matching 9 bases. The CDR3 extends over 13 amino acids. From germline, CDR1 is GTSNPN and CDR2 SVGIG (reference sequence). V dropped 2 bases and J dropped 5; count of bases not matched to a gene: 4. CDR3 in amino acids: CAWSPGQGNEQYF. The CDR3 nucleotides are TGTGCCTGGAGTCCCGGACAGGGGAACGAGCAGTACTTC.

The CDR3 sequence: CASSQEGRSGGALGELFF. CDR3 nucleotides: TGCGCCAGCAGCCAAGAAGGGCGTAGCGGGGGGGCCCTCGGGGAGCTGTTTTTT. The gene calls are TRBV4-1 and TRBJ2-2, with 11 bases fitting TRBD2. Germline V gene data show CDR1 as MGHRA and CDR2 as YSYEKL. This CDR3 is 18 amino acids long. V lost 0 bases to trimming and J lost 7 bases; unmatched junction nucleotides: 10.

This clone was seen once. The chain recombines TRBV4-3 with TRBJ1-5; 7 bases align to TRBD1. The CDR3 runs to 13 residues. Germline lookup yields CDR1 LGHNA and CDR2 YSLEER. Trimming took 1 base from V and 15 from J; bases not matched to a gene: 9. CDR3 protein: CASSQATGIPSHF. The CDR3, as DNA: TGCGCCAGCAGCCAAGCGACAGGGATCCCCTCGCATTTT.

This clone was counted a few times. The sample carries other DNA sequences with the same CDR3. The gene calls are TRBV9 and TRBJ1-3; 7 bases line up with TRBD1. Losses at the gene ends were 0 bases for V and 0 bases for J; bases not matched to a gene: 3. The CDR3 totals 16 residues. Germline assignment: CDR1 SGDLS and CDR2 YYNGEE. The CDR3: CASSVGTGGSGNTIYF. The CDR3 region has the DNA TGTGCCAGCAGCGTAGGGACAGGAGGCTCTGGAAACACCATATATTTT.

The chain recombines TRBV5-1 with TRBJ1-3; tentatively, D is TRBD1 (5 bases). CDR3 length: 16 amino acids. Germline values: CDR1 SGHRS, CDR2 YFSETQ. Trimming took 4 bases from V and 4 from J, leaving 18 bases between them. The CDR3 nucleotides read TGCGCCAGCAGCACGGGTTGGGGCACTGGAGGAAACACCATATATTTT. It is translated as CASSTGWGTGGNTIYF. Together with reference TRBV5-1 and TRBJ1-3, the CDR3 gives the full variable domain: KAGVTQTPRYLIKTRGQQVTLSCSPISGHRSVSWYQQTPGQGLQFLFEYFSETQRNKGNFPGRFSGRQFSNSRSEMNVSTLELGDSALYLCASSTGWGTGGNTIYFGEGSWLTVV.

This clone has more than one count but fewer than ten. The gene calls are TRBV2 and TRBJ1-2; 7 bases map to TRBD1. The germline V gene encodes CDR1 SNHLY and CDR2 FYNNEI. V was clipped by 3 bases and J by 5 bases; unmatched bases: 0. The CDR3 totals 12 residues. CDR3 nucleotide sequence: TGTGCCAGCAGTGAGACAGGGTATGGCTACACCTTC. It translates to CASSETGYGYTF. Based on the CDR3 plus reference TRBV2 and TRBJ1-2, the full variable domain is EPEVTQTPSHQVTQMGQEVILRCVPISNHLYFYWYRQILGQKVEFLVSFYNNEISEKSEIFDDQFSVERPDGSNFTLKIRSTKLEDSAMYFCASSETGYGYTFGSGTRLTVV.

The genes are TRBV18 and TRBJ1-1, with a possible D match to TRBD1 (5 bases). V lost 5 bases, J lost 5 bases, and 15 bases lay in between. CDR3 size: 14 residues. Per the germline V gene, CDR1 is KGHSH and CDR2 is LQKENI. CDR3 DNA: TGTGCCAGCTCAGCGGGCGGGGGTTGGACTGAAGCTTTCTTT. As protein: CASSAGGGWTEAFF.

This clone turned up a few times. The chain carries TRBV7-9 and TRBJ1-6; possibly TRBD1 for D (6 bases). The CDR3 sequence is 15 residues long. Germline V gene data show CDR1 as SEHNR and CDR2 as FQNEAQ (reference sequence). The ends were cut back, 1 base at V and 8 bases at J, with 12 bases in the middle. The chain's CDR3 is CASSLGLDSYSPLHF. The CDR3 bases are TGTGCCAGCAGCTTAGGTTTGGACAGCTATTCACCCCTCCACTTT.

The chain couples TRBV18 to TRBJ1-6, with 7 positions matching TRBD1. The CDR3 loop spans 14 amino acids. The V segment lost 6 bases and the J segment 15 bases; nucleotides outside the gene matches: 14. CDR1 and CDR2 from the germline V gene are KGHSH and LQKENI. The CDR3 region has the DNA TGTGCCAGCTCCCCTGACAGGGTACGGCAAGACCTCCACTTT. Its translation: CASSPDRVRQDLHF.

This clone was picked up one time. The chain is built from TRBV7-9 and TRBJ2-7; D may be TRBD2 (6 bases). Trimming shortened V by 8 bases and J by 6 bases, and 8 bases separated the two germline ends. This CDR3 region has 10 residues. Germline V CDR1 and CDR2: SEHNR, FQNEAQ (reference sequence). The CDR3 DNA sequence: TGTGCCAGCGGCGGGGTCGAGCAGTACTTC. This codes for CASGGVEQYF.

This rearrangement joins TRBV7-4 to TRBJ1-5, with D perhaps matching TRBD1 (5 bases). Germline V gene sequence: CDR1 SGHVT, CDR2 SQSDAQ. This CDR3 is built from 17 residues. V was trimmed by 8 bases and J by 4 bases, leaving 24 bases between them. The CDR3 DNA is TGTGCCAGCGTTGGGGACGGGAGGTTGTTATTAAATCAGCCCCAGCATTTT. Its protein product is CASVGDGRLLLNQPQHF.

V usage is TRBV9 and J usage is TRBJ1-6, with 7 bases identical to TRBD1. The CDR3 loop spans 14 amino acids. Trimming cost V 3 bases and J 9 bases; bases outside gene matches: 6. Per the germline V gene, CDR1 is SGDLS and CDR2 is YYNGEE. The CDR3 DNA is TGTGCCAGCAGCGCTCGGGACAGCGTTTCACCCCTCCACTTT. This encodes CASSARDSVSPLHF.

In DNA form, the CDR3 reads TGTGCCAGCAGCCCATGGACAGGGGGAGACACTGAAGCTTTCTTT. Its translation: CASSPWTGGDTEAFF. This sequence joins TRBV7-6 and TRBJ1-1, with 10 bases fitting TRBD1. The V gene end was trimmed by 5 bases and the J gene end by 3 bases; junction bases not matched to a gene: 6. This CDR3 contains 15 residues. Germline lookup yields CDR1 SGHVS and CDR2 FNYEAQ.